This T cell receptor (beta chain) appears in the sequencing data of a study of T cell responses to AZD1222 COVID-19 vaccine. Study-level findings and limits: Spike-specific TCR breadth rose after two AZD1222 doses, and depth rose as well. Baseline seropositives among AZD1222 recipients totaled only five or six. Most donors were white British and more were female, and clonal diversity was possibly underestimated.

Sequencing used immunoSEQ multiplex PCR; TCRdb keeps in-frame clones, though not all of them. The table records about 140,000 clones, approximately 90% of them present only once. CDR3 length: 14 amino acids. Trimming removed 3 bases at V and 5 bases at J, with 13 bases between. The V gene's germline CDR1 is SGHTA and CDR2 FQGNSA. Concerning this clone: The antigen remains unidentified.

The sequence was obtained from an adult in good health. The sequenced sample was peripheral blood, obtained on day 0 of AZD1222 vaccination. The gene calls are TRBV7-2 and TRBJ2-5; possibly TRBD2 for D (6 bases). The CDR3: CASSFSGPGETQYF. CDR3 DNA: TGTGCCAGCAGCTTTAGCGGCCCAGGGGAGACCCAGTACTTC. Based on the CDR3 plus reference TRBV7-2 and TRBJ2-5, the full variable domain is GAGVSQSPSNKVTEKGKDVELRCDPISGHTALYWYRQSLGQGLEFLIYFQGNSAPDKSGLPSDRFSAERTGGSVSTLTIQRTQQEDSAVYLCASSFSGPGETQYFGPGTRLLVL.